This note documents a single T cell receptor (beta chain) sequence. Its antigen is not known. The data originate from a study of T cell responses to AZD1222 COVID-19 vaccine. Study-wide results and caveats: The donor cohort was predominantly white British with a female majority, and clonal diversity may have been underestimated. Just a handful of AZD1222 recipients tested seropositive at baseline.

Assay: immunoSEQ multiplex PCR; the TCRdb copy retains only in-frame clones and omits some. The sample consists of approximately 190,000 clones, roughly 91% of them appearing once. The CDR3 has 14 amino acids. Trimming removed 6 bases at V and 0 bases at J, with 10 bases between. Germline V lookup: CDR1 WNHNN, CDR2 SYGVQD (reference sequence). The clonotype was recovered from an adult in good health. The starting material was peripheral blood, obtained on day 0 of AZD1222 vaccination. V gene TRBV10-1 combines with J gene TRBJ2-3; no clear D gene. The CDR3 region has the DNA TGCGCCAGCAGGGACGGCTCTAGCACAGATACGCAGTATTTT. This codes for CASRDGSSTDTQYF.